The clone carrying this T cell receptor (beta chain) was seen repeatedly, ten times or more. This specimen belongs to a study of T-cell reconstitution after alpha-beta-depleted transplantation in children. Unique molecular identifiers were incorporated into the prepared TCRbeta library. TCRdb re-analysed the PCR reads in MiXCR, keeping a single row per CDR3 protein. The repertoire holds approximately 500,000 distinct CDR3 sequences, with 8% to 11% as singletons. The receptor was derived from a child aged 2 to 15 with inherited bone marrow failure, due to receive a stem cell transplant. This specimen consisted of PBMCs, obtained before TCRalphabeta/CD19-depleted stem cell transplant.

The CDR3 protein is CASSPGTSGGVTDTQYF. CDR3 bases: TGTGCCAGCAGCCCAGGGACTAGCGGGGGAGTGACAGATACGCAGTATTTT. The chain is built from TRBV3-1 and TRBJ2-3; 14 bases match TRBD2. The CDR3 loop spans 17 amino acids. V trimming: 4 bases; J trimming: 3 bases; junction bases outside the gene matches: 6. CDR1 and CDR2 (germline): LGHDT, YNNKEL (reference sequence).